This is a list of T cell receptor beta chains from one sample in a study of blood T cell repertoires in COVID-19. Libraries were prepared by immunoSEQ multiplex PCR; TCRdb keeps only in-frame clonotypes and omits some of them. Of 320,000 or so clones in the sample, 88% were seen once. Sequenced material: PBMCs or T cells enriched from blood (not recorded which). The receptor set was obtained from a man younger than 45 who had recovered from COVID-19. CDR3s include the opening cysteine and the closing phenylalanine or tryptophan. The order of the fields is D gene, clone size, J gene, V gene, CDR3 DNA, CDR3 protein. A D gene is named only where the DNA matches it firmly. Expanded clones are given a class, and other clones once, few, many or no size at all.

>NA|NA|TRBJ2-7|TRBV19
TGTGCCAGTAGTATAGTCCACCGGGTCGTGAGGGAGCAGTACTTC
CASSIVHRVVREQYF
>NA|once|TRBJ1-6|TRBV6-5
TGTGCCAGCAGTCCGAGAGGGTCGAATGGGTCACCCCTCCACTTT
CASSPRGSNGSPLHF
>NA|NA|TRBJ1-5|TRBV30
TGTGCCTGGAGGGAATCGGGGGGAGGCAATCAGCCCCAGCATTTT
CAWRESGGGNQPQHF
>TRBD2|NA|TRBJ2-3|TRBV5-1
TGCGCCAGCAGCGCCGGGACTAGCGGAAGCACAGATACGCAGTATTTT
CASSAGTSGSTDTQYF
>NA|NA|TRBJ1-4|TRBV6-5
TGTGCCAGCAGTTCTCCGGGGAGCGAAAAACTGTTTTTT
CASSSPGSEKLFF
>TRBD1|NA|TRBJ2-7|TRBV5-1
TGCGCCAGCAGCTTGCAAGGACAGGGACAAGGCTACGAGCAGTACTTC
CASSLQGQGQGYEQYF
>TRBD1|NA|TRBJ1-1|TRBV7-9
TGTGCCAGCAGCTCAACCCGGACAGGGAAGAGATTGAACACTGAAGCTTTCTTT
CASSSTRTGKRLNTEAFF
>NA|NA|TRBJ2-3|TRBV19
TGTGCCAGTAGTATGAGATACGCCTCTCCCACAGATACGCAGTATTTT
CASSMRYASPTDTQYF
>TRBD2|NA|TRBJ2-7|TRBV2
TGTGCCAGCAACAGACTAGCGGGGTCCCCAGACGAGCAGTACTTC
CASNRLAGSPDEQYF
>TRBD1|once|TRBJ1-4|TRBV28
TGTGCCAGCAGTTCGTCCCGGGACAGGGGAACTAATGAAAAACTGTTTTTT
CASSSSRDRGTNEKLFF
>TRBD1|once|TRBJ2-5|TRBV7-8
TGTGCCAGCAGCTTAGAGGGACAGGGGCTCCCTAACCAAGAGACCCAGTACTTC
CASSLEGQGLPNQETQYF
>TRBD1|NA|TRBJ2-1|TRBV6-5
TGTGCCAGCAATACCGGGACAGGACACTACAATGAGCAGTTCTTC
CASNTGTGHYNEQFF
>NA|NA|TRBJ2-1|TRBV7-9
TGTGCCAGCAGCTTAGAGGGGGTCTTCTACAATGAGCAGTTCTTC
CASSLEGVFYNEQFF
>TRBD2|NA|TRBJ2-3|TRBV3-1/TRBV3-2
TGTGCCAGCAGGCTAGCGGGTAGGGGGGATACGCAGTATTTT
CASRLAGRGDTQYF
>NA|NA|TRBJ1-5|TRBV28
TGTGCCAGCAGTTTTGAGGTAGACAGGACCAATCAGCCCCAGCATTTT
CASSFEVDRTNQPQHF
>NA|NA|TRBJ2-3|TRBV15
TGTGCCACCAGCAGAGATGGAGCCCCGAGAGGCGTCGATACGCAGTATTTT
CATSRDGAPRGVDTQYF
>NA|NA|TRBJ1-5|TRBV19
TGTGCCAGTAGCTACGGGGATCAGCCCCAGCATTTT
CASSYGDQPQHF
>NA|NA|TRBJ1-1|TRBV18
TGTGCCAGCTCACCACCGTCCATGTCATGGGAGGCTTTCTTT
CASSPPSMSWEAFF
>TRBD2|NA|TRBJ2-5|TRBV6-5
TGTGCCAGCAGTTACGGGGGGGAACGAGAGACCCAGTACTTC
CASSYGGERETQYF
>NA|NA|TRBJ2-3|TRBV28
TGTGCCACCTCTGGGAGCCAGCGGTACACAGATACGCAGTATTTT
CATSGSQRYTDTQYF
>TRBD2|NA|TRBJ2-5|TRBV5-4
TGTGCCAGCAGCCTCGAGCGACTAGCGGGGCAAGAGACCCAGTACTTC
CASSLERLAGQETQYF
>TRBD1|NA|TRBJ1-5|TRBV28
TGTGCCAGCAGCCCGGACAGGGGCAATCAGCCCCAGCATTTT
CASSPDRGNQPQHF
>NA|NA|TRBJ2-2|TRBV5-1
TGCGCCAGCAGCTTTAGGGGCACCGGGGAGCTGTTTTTT
CASSFRGTGELFF
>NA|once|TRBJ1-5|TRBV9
TGTGCCAGCAGCGTAGGGGCAACTCTACATCAGCCCCAGCATTTT
CASSVGATLHQPQHF
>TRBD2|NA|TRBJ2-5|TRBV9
TGTGCCAGCAGCGTTGGACTAGCGTTAGGAGAGACCCAGTACTTC
CASSVGLALGETQYF
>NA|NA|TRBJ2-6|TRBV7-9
TGTGCCAGCAGCTTGAGGGTATCTGGGGCCAACGTCCTGACTTTC
CASSLRVSGANVLTF
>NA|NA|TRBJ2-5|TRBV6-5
TGTGCCAGCAGGCCCGGGGGCCAAGAGACCCAGTACTTC
CASRPGGQETQYF